This T cell receptor beta chain was identified in a study of CD8 T cells in Susac syndrome. Patients with stable or active relapsing-remitting disease, all of them treatment-naive, made up the multiple sclerosis controls. CD8+ and CD4+ T cells were negatively isolated; TEMRA cells were FACS-enriched. An input of roughly 0.5 to 1 ug of RNA was subjected to reverse transcription using random hexamers. Multiplex PCR with immunoSEQ amplified the TCR beta CDR3 across 54 Vbeta and 13 Jbeta. TCRdb reanalysed the immunoSEQ multiplex PCR reads using MiXCR and keeps one entry per CDR3 protein. Counted here are roughly 400,000 distinct CDR3 sequences, 85% occurring once; the ten biggest clones make up under 0.15%. Germline loops: CDR1 DFQATT, CDR2 SNEGSKA (reference sequence). V dropped 3 bases and J dropped 4; count of bases not matched to a gene: 7. The CDR3 has 15 residues.

Sequencing was done on a sample of CD8+ T cells from PBMCs. The sequence came from a human donor with multiple sclerosis. This chain links TRBV20-1 with TRBJ2-3, with TRBD1 matching over 10 bases. CDR3 residues: CSASVGQGLSDTQYF. CDR3 coding DNA: TGCAGTGCTAGCGTGGGACAGGGGTTGTCAGATACGCAGTATTTT.